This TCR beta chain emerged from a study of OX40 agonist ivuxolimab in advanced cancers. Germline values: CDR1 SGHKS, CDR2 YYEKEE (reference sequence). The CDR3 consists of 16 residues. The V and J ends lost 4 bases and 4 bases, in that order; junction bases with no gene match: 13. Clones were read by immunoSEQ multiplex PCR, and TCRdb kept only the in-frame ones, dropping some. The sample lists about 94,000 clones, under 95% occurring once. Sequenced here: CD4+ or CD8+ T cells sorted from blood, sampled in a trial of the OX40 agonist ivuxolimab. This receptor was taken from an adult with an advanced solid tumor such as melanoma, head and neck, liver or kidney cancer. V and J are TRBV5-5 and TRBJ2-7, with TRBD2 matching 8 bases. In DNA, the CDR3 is TGTGCCAGCAGCAGAACGGTCCAGCGGGAGTCTTACGAGCAGTACTTC. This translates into CASSRTVQRESYEQYF.